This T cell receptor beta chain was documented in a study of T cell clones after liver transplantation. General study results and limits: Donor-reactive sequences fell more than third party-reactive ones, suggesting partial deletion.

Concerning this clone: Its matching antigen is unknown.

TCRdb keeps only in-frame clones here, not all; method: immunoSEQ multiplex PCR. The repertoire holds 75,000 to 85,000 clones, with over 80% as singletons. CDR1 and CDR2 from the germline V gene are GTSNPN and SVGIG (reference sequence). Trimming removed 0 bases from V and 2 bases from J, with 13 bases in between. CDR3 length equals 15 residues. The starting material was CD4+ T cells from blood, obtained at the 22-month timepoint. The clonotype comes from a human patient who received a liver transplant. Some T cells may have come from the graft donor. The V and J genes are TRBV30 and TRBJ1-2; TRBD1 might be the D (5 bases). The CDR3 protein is CAWSVQTGTNYGYTF. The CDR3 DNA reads TGTGCCTGGAGTGTACAAACAGGAACCAACTATGGCTACACCTTC. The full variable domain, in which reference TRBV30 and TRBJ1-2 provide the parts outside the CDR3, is SQTIHQWPATLVQPVGSPLSLECTVEGTSNPNLYWYRQAAGRGLQLLFYSVGIGQISSEVPQNLSASRPQDRQFILSSKKLLLSDSGFYLCAWSVQTGTNYGYTFGSGTRLTVV.